What follows are 8 T cell receptor beta chains derived from one specimen sequenced in a study of T-cell memory formation after mild COVID-19. In TCRdb, the 5' RACE reads were re-called with MiXCR into one record per CDR3 protein. The sample has around 310,000 distinct CDR3 sequences, around 15% seen once. Sequencing was performed on PBMCs or a T cell subset sorted from them (not recorded which). The receptors originated from a man between 18 and 35 years old who had mild COVID-19 (a few samples of this study predate the infection). Cell type and time point are not known.

This clonotype has more than one count but fewer than ten. The chain joins TRBV20-1 to TRBJ2-1; D could derive from TRBD1 or TRBD2 (6 bases each). Germline CDR1 is DFQATT and CDR2 is SNEGSKA (reference sequence). V lost 6 bases to trimming and J lost 0 bases, with 15 bases between them. The CDR3 has 15 amino acids. The chain's CDR3 is CSADGRGPSYNEQFF. CDR3 sequence (DNA): TGCAGTGCCGATGGACGGGGGCCCTCCTACAATGAGCAGTTCTTC.

Only a few counts were recorded for this clonotype. The J gene is TRBJ2-1, the V gene TRBV19; 9 nucleotides line up with TRBD2. V trimming: 3 bases; J trimming: 2 bases; junction bases outside the gene matches: 5. Germline CDR1 and CDR2: LNHDA and SQIVND (reference sequence). The CDR3 runs 16 residues. The CDR3 DNA reads as TGTGCCAGTAGTATTAGTAAGCGGGGGGCCTACAATGAGCAGTTCTTC. Translating it yields CASSISKRGAYNEQFF.

The chain couples TRBV12-3 or TRBV12-4 to TRBJ2-4, with 8 bases fitting TRBD1. J lost 6 bases, V lost 2 bases, and 3 bases had no gene match. CDR3 size: 14 residues. This chain's CDR3 is CASSLTGGGNIQYF. CDR3 bases: TGTGCCAGCAGTTTAACAGGGGGAGGAAACATTCAGTACTTC.

V usage is TRBV20-1 and J usage is TRBJ2-4; TRBD1 matches 9 bases. The CDR3 runs 13 residues. The germline V gene encodes CDR1 DFQATT and CDR2 SNEGSKA (reference sequence). The trim removed 6 bases at V and 3 bases at J, leaving 3 bases unmatched. CDR3 nucleotide sequence: TGCAGTGCCCTGGACAGGGGCAAAAACATTCAGTACTTC. It encodes CSALDRGKNIQYF.

The chain is built from TRBV2 and TRBJ2-1, with 9 bases fitting TRBD2. Germline assignment: CDR1 SNHLY and CDR2 FYNNEI. The length of the CDR3 is 15 residues. V lost 1 base to trimming and J lost 10 bases; unmatched junction nucleotides: 8. The CDR3 protein is CASSEGGGGAWEQFF. The CDR3 DNA reads as TGTGCCAGCAGTGAAGGTGGCGGGGGGGCCTGGGAGCAGTTCTTC.

Only a few counts were recorded for this clonotype. The chain uses TRBV4-3 and TRBJ1-6; tentative D call: TRBD1 (5 bases). CDR1 is LGHNA and CDR2 is YSLEER in the germline V gene. V gave up 2 bases and J gave up 7 bases, with 15 bases separating them. The CDR3 length is 16 residues. The CDR3 bases are TGCGCCAGCAGCCAATCCCCCGGGACCGGGAATTCACCCCTCCACTTT. Translation gives CASSQSPGTGNSPLHF.

This clonotype was detected a few times. The rearrangement joins TRBV27 to TRBJ1-1, with 7 bases fitting TRBD1. J gave up 1 base and V 5 bases, and 10 bases lay outside the gene matches. The CDR3 totals 16 residues. From germline, CDR1 is MNHEY and CDR2 SMNVEV (reference sequence). The CDR3 protein is CASSPRTGAANTEAFF. DNA for the CDR3: TGTGCCAGCAGTCCCCGAACAGGGGCGGCGAACACTGAAGCTTTCTTT.

This clonotype was detected a few times. The chain couples TRBV3-1 to TRBJ2-1, with 8 bases identical to TRBD2. V gave up 0 bases and J gave up 4 bases; unmatched junction bases: 11. The CDR3 spans 18 residues. Germline lookup yields CDR1 LGHDT and CDR2 YNNKEL (reference sequence). CDR3 in DNA: TGTGCCAGCAGCCAAGATGGGGAGGCGGGGGGACCATACAATGAGCAGTTCTTC. Protein sequence: CASSQDGEAGGPYNEQFF.